The present entry profiles one T cell receptor (beta chain) with its context. The antigen remains unidentified. TCRdb used MiXCR to reprocess the reads, holding one entry per CDR3 protein. This table has roughly 350,000 distinct CDR3 sequences, roughly 36% appearing once. This entry comes from a study of T cell repertoires in cytomegalovirus infection. At the level of the study: The authors relied on CMV epitopes, both recently identified HLA-C-restricted and well-studied HLA-B-restricted. The public TCR beta signatures pointed to both CMV infection and matching HLA type. Whole-study findings and limits: The ex vivo response was dominated by HLA-C-restricted CMV-specific TCR beta clonotypes. Pooled public TCR beta family frequency picked out CMV carriers with the relevant HLA.

CDR1 SGHTA and CDR2 FQGNSA come from the germline V gene. The CDR3 is 15 residues long. The junction had 3 bases not matched to a gene; V was cut back by 4 bases and J by 6 bases. The specimen was cultured PBMCs, collected from culture after CMV antigen stimulation. V gene TRBV7-2 combines with J gene TRBJ2-6, with 10 bases fitting TRBD1. The TCR was taken from a human donor in good health (CMV status not recorded). Some clones in this sample may be carry-over from other donors' samples. The CDR3 DNA is TGTGCCAGCAGCTCGGGACAGGGGCCGGCCAACGTCCTGACTTTC. It codes for CASSSGQGPANVLTF.